The entry below gives a single TCR beta chain sequence along with its context. This sample is part of a study of blood T cell repertoires in COVID-19. In the authors' workflow: Amplification from reference gene primers served as the basis for estimated nucleated cell counts. Assay used: immunoSEQ multiplex PCR; TCRdb lists only in-frame clones, some missing. V and J calls and clone size follow that table, whereas D and trimming were derived from the DNA. The sample includes some 240,000 clones, roughly four fifths of them seen just once. In Seattle, patients joined the study during active infection and were tracked longitudinally. Trimming took off 2 bases at V and 9 bases at J, with 14 bases between the two ends. Looked up from germline, CDR1 is MNHEY and CDR2 is SVGEGT. CDR3 length: 14 residues.

This TCR was sampled from an elderly woman with COVID-19, enrolled during active disease. Sequencing was done on a sample of peripheral blood. The V and J genes are TRBV6-2 or TRBV6-3 and TRBJ1-5; D is uncertain. Written as DNA, the CDR3 is TGTGCCAGCAGTTACGTTCGGGGTAGTCGGCCCCAGCATTTT. It codes for CASSYVRGSRPQHF.